A single sample is the source of the 28 T cell receptor beta chains below, sequenced in a study of T cell responses to AZD1222 COVID-19 vaccine. TCRdb's table, derived via immunoSEQ multiplex PCR, lists solely in-frame clones and lacks some. The sample has roughly 120,000 clones; approximately 83% are singletons. Sequences were derived from peripheral blood, sampled on day 0 of AZD1222 vaccination. The receptors here all came from an adult in good health.

The chain combines TRBV28 with TRBJ2-6; possibly TRBD2 for D (6 bases). Germline CDR1 reads MDHEN; CDR2 reads SYDVKM. Deletions cut 4 bases from V and 4 bases from J, with 14 bases between. The CDR3 is 16 amino acids. CDR3 in DNA: TGTGCCAGCAGTTACGGGGGTTCGACGGGGGCCAACGTCCTGACTTTC. Translation gives CASSYGGSTGANVLTF.

This chain connects TRBV7-2 to TRBJ1-6; D is uncertain. Germline CDR1 is SGHTA and CDR2 is FQGNSA. The V end lost 3 bases, the J end lost 7 bases, and 10 bases lay between the germline ends. The CDR3 has 14 residues. The chain's CDR3 is CASSFGGLNSPLHF. The CDR3 nucleotides read TGTGCCAGCAGCTTTGGTGGCCTGAATTCACCCCTCCACTTT. The full variable domain, in which reference TRBV7-2 and TRBJ1-6 provide the parts outside the CDR3, is GAGVSQSPSNKVTEKGKDVELRCDPISGHTALYWYRQSLGQGLEFLIYFQGNSAPDKSGLPSDRFSAERTGGSVSTLTIQRTQQEDSAVYLCASSFGGLNSPLHFGNGTRLTVT.

V and J are TRBV6-2 or TRBV6-3 and TRBJ1-5; possibly TRBD1 for D (5 bases). The ends were cut back, 5 bases at V and 1 base at J, with 9 bases in the middle. The CDR3 is made up of 14 amino acids. The germline CDR1 and CDR2 sequences are MNHEY and SVGEGT. The CDR3 DNA reads TGTGCCAGCAGTGACAGCCGCAGCAATCAGCCCCAGCATTTT. Translation gives CASSDSRSNQPQHF.

In this sample, this clone turned up a few times. The V gene is TRBV7-3, the J gene TRBJ2-7; either TRBD1 or TRBD2 may fit D (6 bases each). Germline V gene data show CDR1 as SGHTA and CDR2 as FQGTGA. This CDR3 has 14 amino acids. V shed 1 base and J shed 2 bases, with 9 bases lying between them. DNA of the CDR3: TGTGCCAGCAGCTTAATGGGGGGCCCCTACGAGCAGTACTTC. As protein: CASSLMGGPYEQYF.

The table lists this clone with a few counts. The genes are TRBV28 and TRBJ2-7, with 7 positions matching TRBD1. The V and J ends lost 5 bases and 2 bases, in that order; junction bases with no gene match: 9. Germline V lookup: CDR1 MDHEN, CDR2 SYDVKM. The CDR3 spans 15 residues. CDR3 DNA sequence: TGTGCCAGCAGTATCTACGGGACAGCTACCTACGAGCAGTACTTC. Its translation is CASSIYGTATYEQYF.

Only one count was recorded for this clone. This chain joins TRBV7-2 and TRBJ2-1; 8 bases agree with TRBD2. The CDR3 is 13 residues long. Germline CDR1 SGHTA, CDR2 FQGNSA. V shed 5 bases, J shed 16 bases, and the junction held 13 bases outside the gene matches. In DNA form, the CDR3 reads TGTGCCAGCAGCCGGATGAAAGCGGGAGTATGTTTCTTC. Its protein product is CASSRMKAGVCFF.

J is TRBJ2-2 and V is TRBV11-1; tentatively, D is TRBD2 (6 bases). CDR3 size: 16 residues. Trimming stripped 5 bases from V and 6 bases from J, with 19 bases between. Germline CDR1 and CDR2: SGHAT and FQDESV (reference sequence). The CDR3 loop reads CASSLRIGGWPGELFF. The CDR3 DNA follows: TGTGCCAGCAGCCTGAGGATCGGGGGTTGGCCCGGGGAGCTGTTTTTT. The full variable domain, in which reference TRBV11-1 and TRBJ2-2 provide the parts outside the CDR3, is EAEVAQSPRYKITEKSQAVAFWCDPISGHATLYWYRQILGQGPELLVQFQDESVVDDSQLPKDRFSAERLKGVDSTLKIQPAELGDSAMYLCASSLRIGGWPGELFFGEGSRLTVL.

This rearrangement joins TRBV7-2 to TRBJ2-2, with 10 bases identical to TRBD2. Germline CDR1 reads SGHTA; CDR2 reads FQGNSA. V shed 7 bases, J shed 7 bases, and the junction held 12 bases outside the gene matches. There are 16 residues in the CDR3. CDR3 nucleotides: TGTGCCAGCAAGGGAAGAGCGGGAGGGCTTAACGGGGAGCTGTTTTTT. It encodes CASKGRAGGLNGELFF. The entire variable domain, with the rest obtained from reference TRBV7-2 and TRBJ2-2, is as follows: GAGVSQSPSNKVTEKGKDVELRCDPISGHTALYWYRQSLGQGLEFLIYFQGNSAPDKSGLPSDRFSAERTGGSVSTLTIQRTQQEDSAVYLCASKGRAGGLNGELFFGEGSRLTVL.

V usage is TRBV23-1 and J usage is TRBJ2-2, with 10 bases lining up with TRBD1. TRBV23-1 is marked as an open reading frame, function uncertain. V dropped 8 bases and J dropped 5; count of bases not matched to a gene: 11. CDR3 length equals 16 residues. This chain's CDR3 is CASGGRGTGVTGELFF. CDR3 in DNA: TGCGCCAGCGGGGGCAGGGGGACAGGGGTAACCGGGGAGCTGTTTTTT.

The rearrangement links TRBV28 to TRBJ1-2, with D tentatively TRBD1 (5 bases). The length of the CDR3 is 12 residues. V dropped 5 bases and J dropped 7 bases, with 11 bases sitting between them. CDR1 MDHEN and CDR2 SYDVKM come from the germline V gene. The CDR3 coding sequence is TGTGCCAGCAGTACTATCGGGGGTGGCTACACCTTC. Residues: CASSTIGGGYTF.

The rearrangement uses TRBV5-1 and TRBJ2-4; tentatively, D is TRBD2 (6 bases). CDR1 SGHRS and CDR2 YFSETQ come from the germline V gene. The CDR3 consists of 16 residues. Trimming removed 3 bases at V and 1 base at J, with 14 bases between. CDR3 DNA: TGCGCCAGCAGCTCCCGGGGGTTTGAGGCCAAAAACATTCAGTACTTC. This translates into CASSSRGFEAKNIQYF. The whole variable domain, remainder taken from reference TRBV5-1 and TRBJ2-4, is KAGVTQTPRYLIKTRGQQVTLSCSPISGHRSVSWYQQTPGQGLQFLFEYFSETQRNKGNFPGRFSGRQFSNSRSEMNVSTLELGDSALYLCASSSRGFEAKNIQYFGAGTRLSVL.

V usage is TRBV30 and J usage is TRBJ1-1; weak D call: TRBD1 (5 bases). From germline, CDR1 is GTSNPN and CDR2 SVGIG (reference sequence). V was shortened by 3 bases and J by 4 bases, with 9 bases between the two germline ends. The CDR3 has 12 residues. The CDR3 reads CAWRTGGTEAFF. The CDR3 DNA is TGTGCCTGGAGGACGGGGGGCACTGAAGCTTTCTTT.

This chain's CDR3 is CASSLSGAGGYTF. CDR3 DNA sequence: TGTGCCAGCAGCTTAAGTGGGGCGGGTGGCTACACCTTC. V is TRBV7-8 and J is TRBJ1-2; the D gene is possibly TRBD1 (5 bases). Germline V gene lookup returns CDR1 SGHVS and CDR2 FQNEAQ. The CDR3 is 13 residues long. V was cut by 2 bases and J by 7 bases, with 11 bases left in between. Supplemented by reference TRBV7-8 and TRBJ1-2, the full variable domain reads GAGVSQSPRYKVAKRGQDVALRCDPISGHVSLFWYQQALGQGPEFLTYFQNEAQLDKSGLPSDRFFAERPEGSVSTLKIQRTQQEDSAVYLCASSLSGAGGYTFGSGTRLTVV.

This clone was observed a handful of times. The V and J genes are TRBV5-8 and TRBJ2-7; D is uncertain. V was cut by 4 bases and J by 3 bases, with 11 bases left in between. CDR1 SGHTS and CDR2 YDEGEE come from the germline V gene. The CDR3 runs to 13 residues. CDR3 protein: CASSQGHNYEQYF. CDR3 DNA: TGTGCCAGCAGCCAAGGCCATAACTACGAGCAGTACTTC.

The V gene is TRBV19, the J gene TRBJ2-1; a possible D gene is TRBD2 (5 bases). This CDR3 region has 14 residues. V dropped 5 bases and J dropped 1 base, with 9 bases sitting between them. Germline V gene data show CDR1 as LNHDA and CDR2 as SQIVND (reference sequence). In DNA, the CDR3 is TGTGCCAGTAGTTCGCGGACTTCCTACAATGAGCAGTTCTTC. This translates into CASSSRTSYNEQFF.

The rearrangement uses TRBV27 and TRBJ1-1, with D unclear. The length of the CDR3 is 13 residues. V lost 5 bases and J lost 3, with 10 bases in between. Germline V gene sequence: CDR1 MNHEY, CDR2 SMNVEV (reference sequence). The DNA of the CDR3 is TGTGCCAGCAGTGGATCATGGGACACTGAAGCTTTCTTT. As protein: CASSGSWDTEAFF.

The chain couples TRBV7-9 to TRBJ2-1, with 9 positions matching TRBD2. V was clipped by 7 bases and J by 3 bases; unmatched bases: 13. Looked up from germline, CDR1 is SEHNR and CDR2 is FQNEAQ (reference sequence). This CDR3 comprises 17 residues. Here the CDR3 DNA reads TGTGCCAGCAAGTCTTGGGCGGGAGGGCCCCTCTACAATGAGCAGTTCTTC. Its translation: CASKSWAGGPLYNEQFF.

The chain joins TRBV5-8 to TRBJ1-2, with TRBD1 identical over 8 bases. Germline V gene lookup returns CDR1 SGHTS and CDR2 YDEGEE. This CDR3 has 14 residues. After removal of 1 base from V and 4 bases from J, the junction contained 3 bases not matched to a gene. The CDR3, as DNA: TGTGCCAGCAGCTTGACAGGGGGAAGCTATGGCTACACCTTC. Translating it yields CASSLTGGSYGYTF.

The chain couples TRBV20-1 to TRBJ1-5; no firm D call. This CDR3 has 15 amino acids. Germline V gene data show CDR1 as DFQATT and CDR2 as SNEGSKA (reference sequence). Trimming left V 3 bases short and J 2 bases short, with 14 bases between. In DNA, the CDR3 is TGCAGTGCTAGTAGTCACTATCTGGGCAATCAGCCCCAGCATTTT. It encodes CSASSHYLGNQPQHF.

The CDR3 here is CASSVVWNTEAFF. The DNA of the CDR3 is TGTGCCAGCAGCGTAGTCTGGAACACTGAAGCTTTCTTT. The genes are TRBV9 and TRBJ1-1; D not resolved. This CDR3 comprises 13 residues. CDR1 and CDR2 from the germline V gene are SGDLS and YYNGEE. Trimming removed 0 bases at V and 1 base at J, with 4 bases between.

The chain uses TRBV5-5 and TRBJ2-1; 8 nucleotides match TRBD2. The germline V gene has CDR1 SGHKS and CDR2 YYEKEE (reference sequence). The V and J ends lost 0 bases and 8 bases, in that order; junction bases with no gene match: 10. The CDR3 extends over 16 amino acids. CDR3 in DNA: TGTGCCAGCAGCTTGGCCGGGACGGGAGGGTGGTATGAGCAGTTCTTC. It yields the protein CASSLAGTGGWYEQFF.

This clone occurred a few times. V usage is TRBV10-3 and J usage is TRBJ1-2, with a weak D call TRBD1 (6 bases). Germline loops: CDR1 ENHRY, CDR2 SYGVKD. The CDR3 length is 13 residues. V was clipped by 2 bases and J by 8 bases, with 12 bases between them. The CDR3 here is CAISENRDNGYTF. The DNA of the CDR3 is TGTGCCATCAGTGAGAATAGGGACAACGGCTACACCTTC.

V and J are TRBV6-5 and TRBJ1-2; D not certain. V shed 0 bases and J shed 9 bases, with 14 bases lying between them. The CDR3 sequence is 14 residues long. CDR1 and CDR2 from the germline V gene are MNHEY and SVGAGI. CDR3 sequence: CASSYSSGGASYTF. CDR3 DNA sequence: TGTGCCAGCAGTTACTCGAGTGGTGGCGCTAGCTACACCTTC.

The V gene is TRBV7-9, the J gene TRBJ1-5; D uncertain. This CDR3 region has 16 residues. Trimming cost V 5 bases and J 0 bases, with 14 bases left between them. CDR1 SEHNR and CDR2 FQNEAQ come from the germline V gene (reference sequence). The CDR3 reads CASSAQEGDSNQPQHF. The CDR3 DNA is TGTGCCAGCAGCGCGCAAGAAGGTGATAGCAATCAGCCCCAGCATTTT. The full variable domain, completed using reference TRBV7-9 and TRBJ1-5, is DTGVSQNPRHKITKRGQNVTFRCDPISEHNRLYWYRQTLGQGPEFLTYFQNEAQLEKSRLLSDRFSAERPKGSFSTLEIQRTEQGDSAMYLCASSAQEGDSNQPQHFGDGTRLSIL.

The V and J genes are TRBV6-1 and TRBJ1-2; TRBD1 matches 12 bases. The CDR3 spans 16 residues. V lost 0 bases and J lost 8; bases outside the gene matches: 7. Germline V lookup: CDR1 MNHNS, CDR2 SASEGT. CDR3 bases: TGTGCCAGCAGTGAAGCCGACCGGGACAGGGGGCTGGGCTACACCTTC. Translation: CASSEADRDRGLGYTF.

The V and J genes are TRBV7-9 and TRBJ2-5, with D uncertain. Looked up from germline, CDR1 is SEHNR and CDR2 is FQNEAQ (reference sequence). The V end was cut by 2 bases, the J end by 4 bases, with 20 bases between. The CDR3 contains 17 residues. In DNA, the CDR3 is TGTGCCAGCAGCTTACGGATCTTGGGCGGCACAAGAGAGACCCAGTACTTC. Its translation: CASSLRILGGTRETQYF.

This clone was observed a few times. The V and J genes are TRBV29-1 and TRBJ1-2; 7 bases are a match to TRBD1. Germline trimming cut 6 bases from V and 4 bases from J; bases unmatched to any gene: 5. The CDR3 runs 12 residues. In germline, CDR1 is SQVTM, CDR2 ANQGSEA. The CDR3 sequence: CSVRQGGYGYTF. The CDR3 nucleotides read TGCAGCGTAAGACAGGGCGGCTATGGCTACACCTTC. The full variable domain, with the rest looked up from reference TRBV29-1 and TRBJ1-2, is SAVISQKPSRDICQRGTSLTIQCQVDSQVTMMFWYRQQPGQSLTLIATANQGSEATYESGFVIDKFPISRPNLTFSTLTVSNMSPEDSSIYLCSVRQGGYGYTFGSGTRLTVV.

The genes are TRBV2 and TRBJ1-5, with TRBD1 identical over 9 bases. The V gene's germline CDR1 is SNHLY and CDR2 FYNNEI. The V and J ends lost 6 bases and 9 bases, in that order; junction bases with no gene match: 12. The CDR3 loop spans 15 amino acids. The CDR3 coding sequence is TGTGCCAGCAGCCCGACAGGGGGTTCTCCACCGCCCCAGCATTTT. It codes for CASSPTGGSPPPQHF. The full variable domain, completed using reference TRBV2 and TRBJ1-5, is EPEVTQTPSHQVTQMGQEVILRCVPISNHLYFYWYRQILGQKVEFLVSFYNNEISEKSEIFDDQFSVERPDGSNFTLKIRSTKLEDSAMYFCASSPTGGSPPPQHFGDGTRLSIL.